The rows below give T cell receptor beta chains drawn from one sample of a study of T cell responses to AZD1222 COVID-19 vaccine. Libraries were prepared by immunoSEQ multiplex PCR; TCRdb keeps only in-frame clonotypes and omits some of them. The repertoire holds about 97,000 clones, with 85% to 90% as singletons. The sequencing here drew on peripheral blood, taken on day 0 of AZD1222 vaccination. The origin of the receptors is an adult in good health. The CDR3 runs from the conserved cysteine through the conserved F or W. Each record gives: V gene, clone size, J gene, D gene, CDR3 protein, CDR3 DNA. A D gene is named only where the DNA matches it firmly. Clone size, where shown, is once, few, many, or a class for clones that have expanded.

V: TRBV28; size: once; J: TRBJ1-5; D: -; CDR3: CASSSQGNQPQHF; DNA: TGTGCCAGCAGTTCCCAAGGCAATCAGCCCCAGCATTTT
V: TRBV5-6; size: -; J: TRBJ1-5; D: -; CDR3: CASSLAGRAYSNQPQHF; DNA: TGTGCCAGCAGCTTGGCTGGCAGGGCATATAGCAATCAGCCCCAGCATTTT
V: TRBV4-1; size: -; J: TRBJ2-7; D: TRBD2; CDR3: CASSQGREVEQYF; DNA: TGCGCCAGCAGCCAAGGGCGGGAGGTGGAGCAGTACTTC
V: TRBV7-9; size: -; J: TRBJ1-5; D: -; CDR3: CASSPGVDNQPQHF; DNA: TGTGCCAGCAGCCCAGGGGTAGACAATCAGCCCCAGCATTTT
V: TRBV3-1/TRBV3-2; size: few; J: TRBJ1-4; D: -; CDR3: CASSQGLSEKLFF; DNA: TGTGCCAGCAGCCAGGGCCTCAGCGAAAAACTGTTTTTT
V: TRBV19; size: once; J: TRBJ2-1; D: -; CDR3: CASSKGQRGHNEQFF; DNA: TGTGCCAGTAGTAAGGGACAAAGAGGCCACAATGAGCAGTTCTTC
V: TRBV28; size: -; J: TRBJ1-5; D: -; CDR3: CASSEIEGKENQPQHF; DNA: TGTGCCAGCAGTGAAATTGAGGGGAAGGAGAATCAGCCCCAGCATTTT
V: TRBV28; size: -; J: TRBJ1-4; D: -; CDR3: CASTKRGRGATNEKLFF; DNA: TGTGCCAGCACCAAAAGGGGTAGGGGGGCGACTAATGAAAAACTGTTTTTT
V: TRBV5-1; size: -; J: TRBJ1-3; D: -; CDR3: CASSLSSTGNTIYF; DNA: TGCGCCAGCAGCTTATCATCGACTGGAAACACCATATATTTT
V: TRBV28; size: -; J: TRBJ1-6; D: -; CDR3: CASSAYRGAVRSPLHF; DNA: TGTGCCAGCAGTGCCTACAGAGGGGCAGTCCGTTCACCCCTCCACTTT
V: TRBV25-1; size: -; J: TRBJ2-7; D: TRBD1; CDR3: CASSKTGAYEQYF; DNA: TGTGCCAGCAGCAAGACAGGGGCCTACGAGCAGTACTTC
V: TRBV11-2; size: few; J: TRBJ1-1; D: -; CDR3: CASSLWGNTEAFF; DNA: TGTGCCAGCAGCTTATGGGGGAACACTGAAGCTTTCTTT
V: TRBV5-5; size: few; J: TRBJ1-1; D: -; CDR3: CASSLRDTEAFF; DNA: TGTGCCAGCAGCTTGAGGGACACTGAAGCTTTCTTT
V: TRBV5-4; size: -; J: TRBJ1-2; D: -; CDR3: CASSATGPYGYTF; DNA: TGTGCCAGCAGCGCCACAGGTCCATATGGCTACACCTTC
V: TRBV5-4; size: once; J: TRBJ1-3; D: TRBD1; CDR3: CASSLAPTGGGNTIYF; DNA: TGTGCCAGCAGCTTGGCACCCACAGGGGGTGGAAACACCATATATTTT
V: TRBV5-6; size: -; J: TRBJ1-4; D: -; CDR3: CASSLGGSEKLFF; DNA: TGTGCCAGCAGCTTGGGGGGGTCTGAAAAACTGTTTTTT
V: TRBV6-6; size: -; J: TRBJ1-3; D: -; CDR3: CASSSGMGSPGNTIYF; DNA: TGTGCCAGCAGTTCGGGGATGGGATCTCCTGGAAACACCATATATTTT
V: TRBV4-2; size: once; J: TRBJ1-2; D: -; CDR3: CASSHRDYGYTF; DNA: TGTGCCAGCAGCCATCGAGACTATGGCTACACCTTC
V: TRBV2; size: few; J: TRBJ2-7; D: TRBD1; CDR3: CASRRYRGPYEQYF; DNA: TGTGCCAGCCGCCGTTACAGGGGGCCCTACGAGCAGTACTTC
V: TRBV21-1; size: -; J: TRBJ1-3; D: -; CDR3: CASSNRGNTIYF; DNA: TGTGCCAGCAGCAACCGGGGAAACACCATATATTTT
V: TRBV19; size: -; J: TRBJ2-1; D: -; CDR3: CASSMPQGNTYNEQFF; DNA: TGTGCCAGTAGTATGCCGCAGGGGAACACCTACAATGAGCAGTTCTTC
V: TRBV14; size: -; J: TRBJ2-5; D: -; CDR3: CASSQDLGTFQETQYF; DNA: TGTGCCAGCAGCCAAGATCTCGGAACTTTTCAAGAGACCCAGTACTTC
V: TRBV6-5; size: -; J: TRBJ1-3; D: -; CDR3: CASTPGGGNTIYF; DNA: TGTGCCAGCACCCCTGGGGGTGGAAACACCATATATTTT
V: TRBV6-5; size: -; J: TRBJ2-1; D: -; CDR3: CASSLTGSSYNEQFF; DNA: TGTGCCAGCAGTCTTACGGGGAGCTCCTACAATGAGCAGTTCTTC
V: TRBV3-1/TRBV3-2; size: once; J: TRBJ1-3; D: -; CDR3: CASSQRGTGNTIYF; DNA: TGTGCCAGCAGCCAACGGGGGACTGGAAACACCATATATTTT
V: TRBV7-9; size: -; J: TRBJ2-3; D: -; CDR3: CASSLVTSSTDTQYF; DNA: TGTGCCAGCAGCTTAGTAACCTCCAGCACAGATACGCAGTATTTT
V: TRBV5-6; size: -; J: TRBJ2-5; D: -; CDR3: CASSLRGRQETQYF; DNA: TGTGCCAGCAGCTTGCGAGGCCGGCAAGAGACCCAGTACTTC
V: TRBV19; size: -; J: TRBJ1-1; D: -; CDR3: CASSREFTEAFF; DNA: TGTGCCAGTAGTAGGGAGTTCACTGAAGCTTTCTTT
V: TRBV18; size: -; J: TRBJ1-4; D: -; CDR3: CASSPRDPATNEKLFF; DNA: TGTGCCAGCTCACCCCGAGACCCTGCAACTAATGAAAAACTGTTTTTT
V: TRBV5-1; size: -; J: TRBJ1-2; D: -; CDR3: CASSLGQISYGYTF; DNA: TGCGCCAGCAGCTTGGGGCAGATTAGCTATGGCTACACCTTC
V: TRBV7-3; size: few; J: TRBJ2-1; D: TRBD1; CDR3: CASSPGQEAGGNEQFF; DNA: TGTGCCAGCAGTCCCGGGCAAGAGGCAGGGGGCAATGAGCAGTTCTTC
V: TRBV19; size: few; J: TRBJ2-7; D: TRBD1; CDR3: CASSTQGRGEQYF; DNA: TGTGCCAGTAGTACACAGGGGCGAGGCGAGCAGTACTTC
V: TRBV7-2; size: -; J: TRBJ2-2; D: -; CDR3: CASSLAFVNTGELFF; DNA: TGTGCCAGCAGCTTAGCGTTCGTTAACACCGGGGAGCTGTTTTTT
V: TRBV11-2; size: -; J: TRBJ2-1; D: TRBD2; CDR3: CASSSVGGGLYNEQFF; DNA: TGTGCCAGCAGCTCAGTCGGCGGGGGGCTCTACAATGAGCAGTTCTTC
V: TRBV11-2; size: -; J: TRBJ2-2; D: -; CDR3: CASSQAPNTGELFF; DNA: TGTGCCAGCAGCCAGGCCCCGAACACCGGGGAGCTGTTTTTT
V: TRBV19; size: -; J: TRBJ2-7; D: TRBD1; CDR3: CASSIATGQHYEQYF; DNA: TGTGCCAGTAGTATCGCCACGGGACAGCACTACGAGCAGTACTTC
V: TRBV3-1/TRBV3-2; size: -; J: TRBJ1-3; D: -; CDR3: CASSQEGVDTIYF; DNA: TGTGCCAGCAGCCAAGAGGGGGTGGACACCATATATTTT
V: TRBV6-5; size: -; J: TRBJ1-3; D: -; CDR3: CATIPPNSGNTIYF; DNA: TGTGCCACCATTCCGCCTAATTCTGGAAACACCATATATTTT
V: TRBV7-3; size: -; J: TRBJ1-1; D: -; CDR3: CASSLDAMNTEAFF; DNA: TGTGCCAGCAGCCTTGATGCAATGAACACTGAAGCTTTCTTT
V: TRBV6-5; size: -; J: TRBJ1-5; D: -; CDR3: CASSYQIFQPQHF; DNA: TGTGCCAGCAGTTACCAAATCTTTCAGCCCCAGCATTTT
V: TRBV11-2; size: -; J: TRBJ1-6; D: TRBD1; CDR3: CASSLDQGDTLHF; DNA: TGTGCCAGCAGCTTAGATCAGGGGGACACCCTCCACTTT
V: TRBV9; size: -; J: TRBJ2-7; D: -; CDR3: CASSASPRPYEQYF; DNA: TGTGCCAGCAGCGCCAGCCCTAGACCCTACGAGCAGTACTTC
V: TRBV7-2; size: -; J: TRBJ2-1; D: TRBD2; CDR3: CASSPGLAGGTGFF; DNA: TGTGCCAGCAGCCCGGGTTTAGCGGGGGGAACCGGGTTCTTC
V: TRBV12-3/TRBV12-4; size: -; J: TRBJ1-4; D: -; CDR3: CASSFRPEKLFF; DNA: TGTGCCAGCAGTTTTCGACCTGAAAAACTGTTTTTT
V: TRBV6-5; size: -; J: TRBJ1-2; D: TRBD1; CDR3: CASGTGGYGYTF; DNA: TGTGCCAGCGGGACAGGGGGATATGGCTACACCTTC
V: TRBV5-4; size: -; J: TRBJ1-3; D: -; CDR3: CASSLAGFSGNTIYF; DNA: TGTGCCAGCAGCCTGGCAGGGTTCTCTGGAAACACCATATATTTT
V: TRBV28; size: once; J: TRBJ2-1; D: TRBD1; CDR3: CASSFTGTANNEQFF; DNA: TGTGCCAGCAGTTTTACCGGGACAGCAAACAATGAGCAGTTCTTC
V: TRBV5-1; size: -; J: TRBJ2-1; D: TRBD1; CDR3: CASSFYPDRGSYNEQFF; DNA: TGCGCCAGCAGCTTTTATCCCGACAGGGGCTCCTACAATGAGCAGTTCTTC
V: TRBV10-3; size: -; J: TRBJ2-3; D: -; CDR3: CAISEKTRISTDTQYF; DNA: TGTGCCATCAGTGAAAAGACCCGAATCAGCACAGATACGCAGTATTTT
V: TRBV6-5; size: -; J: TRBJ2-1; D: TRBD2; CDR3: CASRDLGRDWEQFF; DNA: TGTGCCAGCAGAGATTTGGGGAGGGACTGGGAGCAGTTCTTC